This paragraph covers one T cell receptor (beta chain) sequence. These data are taken from a study of CD8 T cells in Susac syndrome. An amount of RNA that ranged from roughly 0.45 to 1 ug was reverse transcribed with random hexamers. TCRdb re-derived calls from the immunoSEQ multiplex PCR reads in MiXCR, one entry per CDR3 protein. The sample yields some 450,000 distinct CDR3 sequences, around 85% seen once. CDR1 is GTSNPN, CDR2 SVGIG, per germline (reference sequence). This CDR3 comprises 14 residues. Between the trimmed V and J ends, which lost 8 bases and 0 bases, there was a span of 17 bases. Sequencing of TCR beta drew on CD8+ and CD4+ T cells from blood. In the multiple sclerosis control group, patients were treatment-naive and had stable or active relapsing-remitting disease. Through negative isolation, CD4+ and CD8+ T cells were obtained, while TEMRA cells were enriched using FACS.

The specimen was CD8+ T cells from PBMCs. The chain recombines TRBV30 with TRBJ2-7, with D perhaps given as TRBD1 or TRBD2 (5 bases each). This sequence originates from a human donor with multiple sclerosis. This CDR3 is CALSGTANSYEQYF. DNA of the CDR3: TGTGCCCTCTCTGGGACCGCAAACTCCTACGAGCAGTACTTC.